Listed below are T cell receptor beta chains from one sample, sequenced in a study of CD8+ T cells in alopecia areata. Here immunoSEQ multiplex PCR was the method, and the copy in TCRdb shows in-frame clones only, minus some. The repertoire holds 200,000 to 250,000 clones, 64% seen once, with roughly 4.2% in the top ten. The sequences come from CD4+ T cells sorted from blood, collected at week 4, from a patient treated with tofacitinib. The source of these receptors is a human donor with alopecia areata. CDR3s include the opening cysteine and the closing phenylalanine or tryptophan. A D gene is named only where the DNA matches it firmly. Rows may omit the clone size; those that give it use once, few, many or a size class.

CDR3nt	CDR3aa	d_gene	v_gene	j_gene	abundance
TGTGCCAGCAGGCCTACGGCTGGGGGAAATTCACCCCTCCACTTT	CASRPTAGGNSPLHF	NA	TRBV7-2	TRBJ1-6	once
TGTGCCAGCAGTTACTCGACTAGCGGGGACACAGATACGCAGTATTTT	CASSYSTSGDTDTQYF	TRBD2	TRBV6-5	TRBJ2-3	once
TGTGCCACCAGCAGGATGGGTCTGGGGCTAGCCAAAAACATTCAGTACTTC	CATSRMGLGLAKNIQYF	NA	TRBV15	TRBJ2-4	NA
TGTGCCAGCAGTGAAGGGGGTTCGGGCCTGGGGGCCAAAAACATTCAGTACTTC	CASSEGGSGLGAKNIQYF	NA	TRBV6-1	TRBJ2-4	few
TGTGCCAGCAGTAGGGCCGGGAGCACAGATACGCAGTATTTT	CASSRAGSTDTQYF	NA	TRBV7-6	TRBJ2-3	NA
TGCAGCGCTGGACAAACGAACACCGGGGAGCTGTTTTTT	CSAGQTNTGELFF	NA	TRBV29-1	TRBJ2-2	once
TGTGCCAGCAGCTCCCGGGACAGGGGCACCTATGGCTACACCTTC	CASSSRDRGTYGYTF	TRBD1	TRBV11-2	TRBJ1-2	NA
TGTGCCATCAGTGAGAGCGGGACAGGGGGGAAAAGACTGTTTTTT	CAISESGTGGKRLFF	TRBD1	TRBV10-3	TRBJ1-4	NA
TGTGCCAGCAGTGAATACGACAGGGGAGGAGAAAAACTGTTTTTT	CASSEYDRGGEKLFF	TRBD1	TRBV25-1	TRBJ1-4	NA
TGTGCCAGCTCTACCGGGACAGGGGGGACCCAGTACTTC	CASSTGTGGTQYF	TRBD1	TRBV2	TRBJ2-5	once
TGTGCCAGCAGCTTAGCGAGGACAACCCAAGAGACCCAGTACTTC	CASSLARTTQETQYF	NA	TRBV7-3	TRBJ2-5	NA
TGTGCCAGCAGTTCCCCGACAATAGTCGGCACTGAAGCTTTCTTT	CASSSPTIVGTEAFF	NA	TRBV6-1	TRBJ1-1	NA
TGTGCCAGCAGCCAACTAGCGGGGGGGGGCCAAGAGACCCAGTACTTC	CASSQLAGGGQETQYF	TRBD2	TRBV4-2	TRBJ2-5	few
TGTGCCAGCAGCTCCCAAGGGGCTCAGCCCCAGCATTTT	CASSSQGAQPQHF	NA	TRBV7-9	TRBJ1-5	NA
TGTGCCAGCAGCGTAGAGGACAGGGGAAATTCACCCCTCCACTTT	CASSVEDRGNSPLHF	TRBD1	TRBV9	TRBJ1-6	NA
TGCGCCAGCAGCCTCATACTCGGGACAGGGTACGAGCAGTACTTC	CASSLILGTGYEQYF	TRBD1	TRBV4-1	TRBJ2-7	NA
TGTGCCAGTCCAGGACAGGGGGCGAAGGTCACTGAAGCTTTCTTT	CASPGQGAKVTEAFF	TRBD1	TRBV19	TRBJ1-1	NA
TGCGCCAGCAGCCCAGCAGGGGGTCCGACCTACGAGCAGTACTTC	CASSPAGGPTYEQYF	TRBD1	TRBV5-1	TRBJ2-7	NA
TGTGCCAGCTCACTGGGACAAAACAATGAGCAGTTCTTC	CASSLGQNNEQFF	NA	TRBV18	TRBJ2-1	NA
TGTGCCAGCAGCTTAGGGGTTAGCGGGGCCTCAGATACGCAGTATTTT	CASSLGVSGASDTQYF	TRBD2	TRBV11-3	TRBJ2-3	NA
TGCAGCGTCAGACAGGGGGCGAGGGGTGACTATGGCTACACCTTC	CSVRQGARGDYGYTF	TRBD1	TRBV29-1	TRBJ1-2	NA
TGTGCCAGTTCCCACTCCTACGAGCAGTACTTC	CASSHSYEQYF	NA	TRBV25-1	TRBJ2-7	NA
TGTGCCAGCAGCCCCTCTTCGGGGACAGGGTTTTTGAGTGGCTACACCTTC	CASSPSSGTGFLSGYTF	TRBD1	TRBV9	TRBJ1-2	NA
TGTGCCAGCTCACCAAGGCAGGGGATGGACTACACCTTC	CASSPRQGMDYTF	NA	TRBV18	TRBJ1-2	NA
TGTGCCTGGAGTGTGGGAGGGCCAGAGACCCAGTACTTC	CAWSVGGPETQYF	TRBD2	TRBV30	TRBJ2-5	once
TGCGCCAGCAGCCAAGATGGGTGGAGTTCAGGCGGCTACACCTTC	CASSQDGWSSGGYTF	NA	TRBV4-3	TRBJ1-2	NA
TGCGCCAGCAGCCGGGGAAACCTTCTCTTCCAAGAGACCCAGTACTTC	CASSRGNLLFQETQYF	NA	TRBV4-1	TRBJ2-5	NA
TGTGCCAGCAGCTTAGAACTAGCGGGGGAGACCCAGTACTTC	CASSLELAGETQYF	TRBD2	TRBV11-2	TRBJ2-5	NA
TGTGCCAGCAGCTTGGGCCAGGCCGCTAATTCACCCCTCCACTTT	CASSLGQAANSPLHF	NA	TRBV7-6	TRBJ1-6	NA
TGTGCCAGCGCCAGCTTAGCGGACTCCTACAATGAGCAGTTCTTC	CASASLADSYNEQFF	NA	TRBV5-5	TRBJ2-1	NA
TGTGCCAGCAGCTTTCCCCCCACGACAGTAAATCAGCCCCAGCATTTT	CASSFPPTTVNQPQHF	NA	TRBV7-4	TRBJ1-5	NA
TGTGCCAGTAGTATCTACCCGGGAGGATACGAGCAGTACTTC	CASSIYPGGYEQYF	TRBD2	TRBV19	TRBJ2-7	NA
TGTGCCACCAGCAGAATCCGGGACTTCTCCTACAATGAGCAGTTCTTC	CATSRIRDFSYNEQFF	NA	TRBV15	TRBJ2-1	NA
TGCAGCGTTCGGTACAGGTCACTACAAGAGACCCAGTACTTC	CSVRYRSLQETQYF	NA	TRBV29-1	TRBJ2-5	few
TGTGCCAGCAGCGTACGTCGGATAGACACTGAAGCTTTCTTT	CASSVRRIDTEAFF	NA	TRBV9	TRBJ1-1	NA
TGTGCCAGCAGTCTCCCCCGTGGTTCCACCTACGAGCAGTACTTC	CASSLPRGSTYEQYF	NA	TRBV28	TRBJ2-7	NA
TGTGCCAGCAGCCGAGACTCCGGGACAGGGTCCTATGGCTACACCTTC	CASSRDSGTGSYGYTF	TRBD1	TRBV4-2	TRBJ1-2	NA
TGTGCCAGCTCACCGGAGCAGGGGGCAAGCAATCAGCCCCAGCATTTT	CASSPEQGASNQPQHF	TRBD1	TRBV18	TRBJ1-5	few
TGCAGCGTTGACCTCCGGGCCGTCCCCCGGGAGACCCAGTACTTC	CSVDLRAVPRETQYF	NA	TRBV29-1	TRBJ2-5	NA
TGCGCCAGCAGCCAAGAGACAGGGTGGGGTGGCTACACCTTC	CASSQETGWGGYTF	TRBD1	TRBV4-3	TRBJ1-2	NA
TGTGCCAGCAGTCCCGTATCTGGGGCCAACGTCCTGACTTTC	CASSPVSGANVLTF	NA	TRBV5-6	TRBJ2-6	NA
TGTGCCACCGGCCCCGGGACTGACACCGGGGAGCTGTTTTTT	CATGPGTDTGELFF	NA	TRBV5-4	TRBJ2-2	few
TGCAGCGTTGGCCAGTCACAAGAGACCCAGTACTTC	CSVGQSQETQYF	NA	TRBV29-1	TRBJ2-5	NA
TGCGCCAGCAGCTTGGCGCCAGGGAACTATGGCTACACCTTC	CASSLAPGNYGYTF	NA	TRBV5-1	TRBJ1-2	NA
TGTGCCAGCAGCTTTAGGGTAGGAAGCGCAGATACGCAGTATTTT	CASSFRVGSADTQYF	NA	TRBV13	TRBJ2-3	few
TGTGCCAGCAGCTTATGGTCGGGAAGGACTGAAGCTTTCTTT	CASSLWSGRTEAFF	NA	TRBV7-2	TRBJ1-1	NA
TGTGCCAGCAGCTTAATGGGGATCTCTGGAAACACCATATATTTT	CASSLMGISGNTIYF	NA	TRBV7-9	TRBJ1-3	once
TGCGCCAGCAGCTCCGGTGATGGAAACACCATATATTTT	CASSSGDGNTIYF	NA	TRBV5-1	TRBJ1-3	once
TGTGCCTGGAGTGAGGACAGGGTGGAGACCCAGTACTTC	CAWSEDRVETQYF	TRBD1	TRBV30	TRBJ2-5	NA
TGTGCCAGCAGTGCCGGCTTGACTTCTGGTTACACCTTC	CASSAGLTSGYTF	NA	TRBV2	TRBJ1-2	NA
TGCAGTGCTGCTCAGGGGAACGAGCAGTACTTC	CSAAQGNEQYF	NA	TRBV20-1	TRBJ2-7	NA
TGCAGCGTTACCCTACCAAGGGGGATGAACACTGAAGCTTTCTTT	CSVTLPRGMNTEAFF	NA	TRBV29-1	TRBJ1-1	NA
TGTGCCAGCACCCCAGGAGGAGGAAACACCATATATTTT	CASTPGGGNTIYF	NA	TRBV6-5	TRBJ1-3	NA
TGCAGCGTCTCCTTTATGGGGACCGGGGAGCTGTTTTTT	CSVSFMGTGELFF	NA	TRBV29-1	TRBJ2-2	NA
TGTGCCAGCAAAGGGACAGGGACCTACGAGCAGTACTTC	CASKGTGTYEQYF	TRBD1	TRBV2	TRBJ2-7	NA